This T cell receptor (beta chain) was observed in a study of identical twins (dated by TCRdb to 2016 to 2017). Broadly, across the study: To test whether fetal clonotypes persist, the study used deep sequencing on TCR alpha and beta repertoires from monozygotic twins, unrelated adults of various ages, and cord blood. To rule out contamination, the twin experiments were replicated at different times with different library preparation protocols. General findings and caveats noted by the study authors: Zero-insertion analyses could be partly confounded by invariant T cells such as MAIT and iNKT, although diverse VJ usage argued against such confounding for most clonotypes. Because the same donors could not be followed over many years, conclusions were based on cross-sectional statistical analysis. A weaker excess of twin sharing was found in beta out-of-frame sequences because the signal-to-noise ratio was lowered by fewer shared sequences. Abundant cord blood beta clonotypes had fewer insertions, young adult naive repertoires showed a similar but weaker trend, and memory repertoires showed no such trend. Recombination models systematically underestimated out-of-frame TCR alpha sharing in monozygotic twins but agreed with sharing between unrelated individuals. Compared with coincidental sharing between unrelated individuals, out-of-frame TCR alpha sequences shared between twins had an excess of sequences with low generation probability.

For this clonotype: The specificity of this receptor is unknown. There are no base qualities to consult, and no much larger clone falls within one base.

Only healthy Caucasian donors were included. Three pairs of female monozygotic twins, all aged about 18 to 30 years, made up the twin cohort. Peripheral blood mononuclear cells were used as the source from which RNA for TCR libraries was isolated. Library preparation used 5' RACE. The instrument was an Illumina HiSeq 2000. Template switching introduced a universal primer binding site; the final cDNA contained a unique molecular identifier, enabling accurate counting of TCR cDNA molecules. Specific primers in the conserved constant-segment region were used to synthesize first-strand cDNA for TCR alpha and beta chains. To control for contamination, every cDNA library carried two barcodes: a SMART-Mk sample barcode plus Illumina barcodes. TruSeq adapter sequences and Illumina sample barcodes were added in two successive PCR steps. Sequencing of the TCR alpha and beta cDNA libraries was done on the Illumina HiSeq platform using custom primers. The paper's processing steps were these. MiGEC processed the raw reads to extract unique molecular identifiers, while MiXCR was used to determine the CDR3 positions. For each individual, recombination models were inferred using an EM algorithm with the repgenHMM and IGoR tools. The tcR package in R was used for shared clonotype analysis, with sharing normalized by the product of cloneset sizes. To study raw recombination free of thymic and clonal selection effects, out-of-frame nonproductive sequences were analyzed. In TCRdb, the public reads were trimmed at Q25 with fastp and aligned with MiXCR, with productive beta chains retained. Every CDR3 protein is listed once, alongside the most common genes and DNA of its rows. The V and J calls reflect TCRdb's pipeline rather than the authors' work. Present in this sample are about 890,000 distinct CDR3 sequences, 9% to 15% of which were seen just once. The biggest ten clones account for about 1.5% of the sample.

The CDR3 goes from the cysteine to the phenylalanine over 15 residues. Only the CDR3 DNA is retained, 45 bases long and in frame from the first base. V is clipped by 4 bases and J by 4 bases, and the sequence between their germline boundaries is 16 bases long. The CDR1 and CDR2 encoded by the germline V gene are SGHDN and FVKESK. These data were also reused for a study on yellow fever vaccine responses in identical twins. As described in the second report: The T cell response to vaccination in identical twins was reported by the authors to appear partly convergent and partly personalized. In identical twins, the study followed T cell clones that responded to the vaccine with precision.

This TCR derives from a woman aged 18-29 years in good health. The chain uses TRBV14 and TRBJ1-2; the best D guess is TRBD1, with 6 bases matching. Sequenced input: PBMCs. The DNA is TGTGCCAGCAGCCGATCCAGGGGTGGCGGCTATGGCTACACCTTC. Its protein product is CASSRSRGGGYGYTF.